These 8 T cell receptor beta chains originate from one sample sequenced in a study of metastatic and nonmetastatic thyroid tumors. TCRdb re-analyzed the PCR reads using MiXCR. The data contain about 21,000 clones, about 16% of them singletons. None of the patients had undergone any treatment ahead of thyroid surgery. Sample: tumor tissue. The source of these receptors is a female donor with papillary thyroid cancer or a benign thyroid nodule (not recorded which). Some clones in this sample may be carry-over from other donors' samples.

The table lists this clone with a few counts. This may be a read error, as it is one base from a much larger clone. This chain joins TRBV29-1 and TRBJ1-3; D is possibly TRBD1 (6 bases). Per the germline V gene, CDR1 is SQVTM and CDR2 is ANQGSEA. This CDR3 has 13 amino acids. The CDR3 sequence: CIVGGQTGNTIYF. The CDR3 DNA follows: TGCATCGTTGGGGGGCAAACTGGAAACACCATATATTTT.

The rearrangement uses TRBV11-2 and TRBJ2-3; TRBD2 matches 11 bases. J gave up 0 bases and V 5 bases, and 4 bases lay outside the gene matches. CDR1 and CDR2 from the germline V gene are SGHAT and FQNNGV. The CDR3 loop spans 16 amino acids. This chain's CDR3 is CASSLRLAGSTDTQYF. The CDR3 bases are TGTGCCAGCAGCCTACGACTAGCGGGGAGCACAGATACGCAGTATTTT.

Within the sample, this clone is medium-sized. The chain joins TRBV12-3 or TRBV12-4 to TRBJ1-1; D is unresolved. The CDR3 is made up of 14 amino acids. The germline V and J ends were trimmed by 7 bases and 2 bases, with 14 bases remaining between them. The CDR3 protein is CASKSPTQNTEAFF. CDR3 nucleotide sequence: TGTGCCAGCAAATCCCCGACACAAAACACTGAAGCTTTCTTT.

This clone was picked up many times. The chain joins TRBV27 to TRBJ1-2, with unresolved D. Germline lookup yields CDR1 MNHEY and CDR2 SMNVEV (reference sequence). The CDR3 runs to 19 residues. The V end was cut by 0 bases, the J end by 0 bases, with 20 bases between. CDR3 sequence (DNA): TGTGCCAGCAGTTTATCCCCTCGTCAGGCGGTTAAAGCTAACTATGGCTACACCTTC. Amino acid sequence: CASSLSPRQAVKANYGYTF.

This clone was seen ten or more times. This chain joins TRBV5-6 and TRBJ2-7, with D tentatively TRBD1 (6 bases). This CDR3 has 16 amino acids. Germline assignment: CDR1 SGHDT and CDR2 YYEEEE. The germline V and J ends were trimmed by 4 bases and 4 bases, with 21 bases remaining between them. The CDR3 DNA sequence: TGTGCCAGCAGCGGGGGACCCAGGGGCTCCCTATACGAGCAGTACTTC. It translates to CASSGGPRGSLYEQYF. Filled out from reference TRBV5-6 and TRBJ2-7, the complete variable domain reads DAGVTQSPTHLIKTRGQQVTLRCSPKSGHDTVSWYQQALGQGPQFIFQYYEEEERQRGNFPDRFSGHQFPNYSSELNVNALLLGDSALYLCASSGGPRGSLYEQYFGPGTRLTVT.

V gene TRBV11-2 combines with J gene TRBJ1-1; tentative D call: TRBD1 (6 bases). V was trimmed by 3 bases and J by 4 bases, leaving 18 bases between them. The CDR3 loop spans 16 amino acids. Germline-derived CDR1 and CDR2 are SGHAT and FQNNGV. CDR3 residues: CASSFLQGMGFTEAFF. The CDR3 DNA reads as TGTGCCAGCAGCTTCTTACAGGGTATGGGATTCACTGAAGCTTTCTTT. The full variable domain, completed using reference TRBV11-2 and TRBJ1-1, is EAGVAQSPRYKIIEKRQSVAFWCNPISGHATLYWYQQILGQGPKLLIQFQNNGVVDDSQLPKDRFSAERLKGVDSTLKIQPAKLEDSAVYLCASSFLQGMGFTEAFFGQGTRLTVV.

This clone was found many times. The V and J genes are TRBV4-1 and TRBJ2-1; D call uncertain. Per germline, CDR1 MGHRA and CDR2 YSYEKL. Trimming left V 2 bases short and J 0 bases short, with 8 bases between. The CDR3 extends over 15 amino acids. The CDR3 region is CASSQSGSSYNEQFF. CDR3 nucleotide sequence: TGCGCCAGCAGCCAATCTGGTAGCTCCTACAATGAGCAGTTCTTC.

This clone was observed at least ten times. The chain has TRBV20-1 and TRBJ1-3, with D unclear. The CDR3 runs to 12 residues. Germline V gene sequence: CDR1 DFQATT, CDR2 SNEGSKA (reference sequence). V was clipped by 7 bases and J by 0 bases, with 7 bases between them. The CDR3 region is CSGRDSGNTIYF. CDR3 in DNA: TGCAGTGGAAGGGACTCTGGAAACACCATATATTTT.